Below, one T cell receptor (beta chain) is given with its context. Its target is not known. A single base separates this from a much larger clone, so it may be a read error. This CDR3 is 14 amino acids long. This specimen belongs to a study of T-cell reconstitution after alpha-beta-depleted transplantation in children. For TCRbeta, the library was prepared with unique molecular identifiers. TCRdb used MiXCR to reprocess the PCR reads, holding one entry per CDR3 protein. The data hold 600,000 to 800,000 distinct CDR3 sequences, with around 13% observed a single time. Study results and caveats: Once a year had passed after transplant, T-cell counts and diversity came mostly from newly produced T cells. Recipient T cells and thymic progenitors that survived gave rise to the high TCRbeta diversity observed at day 60 in some patients. Two months or so post-transplant, alpha-beta T cells reportedly derived from several hundred expanded graft clones.

The sequence derives from a girl between 2 and 10 years old with congenital amegakaryocytic thrombocytopenia, due to receive a stem cell transplant. The chain couples TRBV12-3 or TRBV12-4 to TRBJ2-2, with 8 bases identical to TRBD1. The sequencing used PBMCs, collected before TCRalphabeta/CD19-depleted stem cell transplant. The CDR3 loop reads CACSLSRGPGELFF. The CDR3 bases are TGTGCCTGCAGTCTCTCCAGGGGGCCGGGGGAGCTGTTTTTT.